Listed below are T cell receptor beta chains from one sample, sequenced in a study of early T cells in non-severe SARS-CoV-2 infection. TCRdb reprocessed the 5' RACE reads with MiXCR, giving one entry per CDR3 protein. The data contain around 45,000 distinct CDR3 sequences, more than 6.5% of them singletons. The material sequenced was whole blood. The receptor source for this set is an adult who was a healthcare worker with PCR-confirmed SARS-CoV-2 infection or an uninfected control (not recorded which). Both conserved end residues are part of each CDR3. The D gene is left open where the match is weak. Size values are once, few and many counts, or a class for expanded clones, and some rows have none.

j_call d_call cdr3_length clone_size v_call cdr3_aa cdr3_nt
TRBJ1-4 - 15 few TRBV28 CASSLRGAGDEKLFF TGTGCCAGCAGTTTAAGAGGGGCTGGGGATGAAAAACTGTTTTTT
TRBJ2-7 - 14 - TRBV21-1 CASSDIVSSYERYF TGTGCCAGCAGCGATATCGTGAGCTCCTACGAGCGGTACTTC
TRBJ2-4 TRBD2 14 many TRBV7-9 CASSSGTSANIQYF TGTGCCAGCAGCTCAGGGACTAGCGCGAACATTCAGTACTTC
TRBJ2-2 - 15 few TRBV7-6 CASSLAVTNTGELFF TGTGCCAGCAGCTTAGCGGTCACGAACACCGGGGAGCTGTTTTTT
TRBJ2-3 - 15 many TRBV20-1 CSAISNQGRTDTQYF TGCAGTGCTATATCAAACCAGGGGCGCACAGATACGCAGTATTTT
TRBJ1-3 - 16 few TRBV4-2 CASSPGRMGIRSTIYF TGTGCCAGCAGCCCAGGGAGGATGGGCATCAGGAGCACCATATATTTT
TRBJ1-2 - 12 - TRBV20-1 CSARDTSYGYTF TGCAGTGCTAGGGACACAAGCTATGGCTACACCTTC
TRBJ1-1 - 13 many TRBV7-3 CASSFLLGTEAFF TGTGCCAGCAGCTTCCTACTCGGCACTGAAGCTTTCTTT
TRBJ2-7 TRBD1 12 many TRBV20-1 CSARQGAYEQYF TGCAGTGCCCGACAGGGGGCTTACGAGCAGTACTTC
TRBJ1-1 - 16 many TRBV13 CASSLALVTRNTEAFF TGTGCCAGCAGCTTAGCGCTGGTTACTAGGAACACTGAAGCTTTCTTT
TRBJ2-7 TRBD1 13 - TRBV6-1 CASKGQGRDEQYF TGTGCCAGCAAGGGACAGGGTAGAGACGAGCAGTACTTC
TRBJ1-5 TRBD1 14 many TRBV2 CASTVQGSYQPQHF TGTGCCAGCACCGTACAGGGGTCCTATCAGCCCCAGCATTTT
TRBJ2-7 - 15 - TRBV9 CASSVGPRGGNEQYF TGTGCCAGCAGCGTGGGGCCCAGGGGAGGGAACGAGCAGTACTTC
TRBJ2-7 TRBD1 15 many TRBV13 CASSLHRDRGYEQYF TGTGCCAGCAGCTTACACAGGGACAGGGGCTACGAGCAGTACTTC
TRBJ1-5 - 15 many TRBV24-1 CATSPGQGLIQPQHF TGTGCCACCTCGCCGGGGCAGGGGCTTATTCAGCCCCAGCATTTT
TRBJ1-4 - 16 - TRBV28 CASSLGWEGTNEKLFF TGTGCCAGCAGTTTGGGATGGGAGGGGACTAATGAAAAACTGTTTTTT
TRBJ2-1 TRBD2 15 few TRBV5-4 CASSYAGTSGNEQFF TGTGCCAGCAGCTACGCCGGGACTAGCGGCAATGAGCAGTTCTTC
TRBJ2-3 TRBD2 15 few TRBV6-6 CASSIGGAGTDTQYF TGTGCCAGCAGCATCGGGGGGGCCGGCACAGATACGCAGTATTTT
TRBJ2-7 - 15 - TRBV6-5 CASSRTGFSSYEQYF TGTGCCAGCAGTCGTACAGGGTTTAGCTCCTACGAGCAGTACTTC
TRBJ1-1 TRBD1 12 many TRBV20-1 CSARPGGTEAFF TGCAGTGCTAGGCCAGGGGGTACTGAAGCTTTCTTT
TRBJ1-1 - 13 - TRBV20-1 CSARDASAGEAFF TGCAGTGCTAGAGACGCATCGGCAGGTGAAGCTTTCTTT
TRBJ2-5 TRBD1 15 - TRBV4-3 CASSQNGQGQETQYF TGCGCCAGCAGCCAAAACGGACAGGGTCAAGAGACCCAGTACTTC
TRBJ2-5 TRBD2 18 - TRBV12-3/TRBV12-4 CASSLPRASGGAEETQYF TGTGCCAGCAGCTTGCCCAGGGCTAGCGGGGGAGCTGAAGAGACCCAGTACTTC
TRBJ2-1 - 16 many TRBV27 CASFPTGGSSYNEQFF TGTGCCAGCTTTCCTACCGGGGGTAGCTCCTACAATGAGCAGTTCTTC
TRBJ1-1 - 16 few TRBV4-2 CASSQGGQSSNTEAFF TGTGCCAGCAGCCAAGGCGGACAGAGCAGTAACACTGAAGCTTTCTTT
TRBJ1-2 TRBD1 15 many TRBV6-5 CASSPRTGEGYGYTF TGTGCCAGCAGTCCGCGGACAGGGGAAGGCTATGGCTACACCTTC
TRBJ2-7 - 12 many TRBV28 CASSPPFYEQYF TGTGCCAGCAGTCCTCCCTTCTACGAGCAGTACTTC
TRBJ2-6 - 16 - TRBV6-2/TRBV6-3 CASSSQRSSGANVLTF TGTGCCAGCAGTTCCCAAAGATCCTCTGGGGCCAACGTCCTGACTTTC
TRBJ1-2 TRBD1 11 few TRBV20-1 CSARQGAGYTF TGCAGTGCTAGGCAGGGGGCTGGCTACACCTTC
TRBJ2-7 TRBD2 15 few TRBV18 CASSPTSGGVYEQYF TGTGCCAGCTCGCCGACTAGCGGGGGTGTCTACGAGCAGTACTTC
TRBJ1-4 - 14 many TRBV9 CASSGPPGAEKLFF TGTGCCAGCAGCGGGCCCCCCGGCGCCGAAAAACTGTTTTTT
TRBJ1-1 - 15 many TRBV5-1 CASSPGGYENTEAFF TGCGCCAGCAGCCCTGGAGGGTACGAGAACACTGAAGCTTTCTTT
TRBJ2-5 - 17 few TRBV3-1 CASSQSMGRQRAETQYF TGTGCCAGCAGCCAATCCATGGGGAGACAGAGAGCAGAGACCCAGTACTTC
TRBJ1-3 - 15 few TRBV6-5 CASTINGQQGNTIYF TGTGCCAGCACCATAAATGGACAGCAGGGAAACACCATATATTTT
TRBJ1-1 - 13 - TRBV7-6 CASSLGGTPEAFF TGTGCCAGCAGCTTAGGGGGGACACCTGAAGCTTTCTTT
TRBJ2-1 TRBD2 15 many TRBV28 CASTFSGGAPNEQFF TGTGCCAGCACGTTTAGCGGGGGGGCCCCAAATGAGCAGTTCTTC
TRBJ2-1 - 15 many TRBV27 CASSFSQSSYNEQFF TGTGCCAGCAGTTTTTCACAAAGCTCCTACAATGAGCAGTTCTTC
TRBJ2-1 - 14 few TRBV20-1 CSASGPTSPDEQFF TGCAGTGCTAGCGGGCCTACTTCGCCCGATGAGCAGTTCTTC
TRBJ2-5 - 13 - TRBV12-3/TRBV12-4 CASSPNGPETQYF TGTGCCAGCAGTCCTAATGGCCCAGAGACCCAGTACTTC
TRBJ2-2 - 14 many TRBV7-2 CASSFAGNTGELFF TGTGCCAGCAGCTTTGCAGGAAACACCGGGGAGCTGTTTTTT
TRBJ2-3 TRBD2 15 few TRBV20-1 CSAQTTSGATDTQYF TGCAGTGCTCAGACCACTAGCGGGGCCACAGATACGCAGTATTTT
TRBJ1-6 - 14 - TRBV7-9 CASSLNQGHSPLHF TGTGCCAGCAGTTTGAATCAGGGCCATTCACCCCTCCACTTT
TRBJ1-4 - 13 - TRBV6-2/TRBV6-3 CASTPQGGASLFF TGTGCCAGCACCCCCCAGGGAGGGGCGAGTTTGTTTTTT
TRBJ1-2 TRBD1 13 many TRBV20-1 CSARLGGGKGYTF TGCAGTGCTAGATTAGGGGGCGGGAAAGGCTACACCTTC
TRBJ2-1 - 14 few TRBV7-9 CASDQDQTYNEQFF TGTGCCAGTGATCAGGACCAAACCTACAATGAGCAGTTCTTC
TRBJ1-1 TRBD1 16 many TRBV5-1 CASSSLNQGAGTEAFF TGCGCCAGCAGCTCCCTTAATCAGGGGGCGGGCACTGAAGCTTTCTTT
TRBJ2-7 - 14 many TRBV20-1 CSAETRLHSYEQYF TGCAGTGCTGAAACTAGACTCCACTCCTACGAGCAGTACTTC
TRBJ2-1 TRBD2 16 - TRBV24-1 CATSDFGDYNYNEQFF TGTGCCACCAGTGATTTCGGGGACTATAATTACAATGAGCAGTTCTTC
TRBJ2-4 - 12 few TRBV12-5 CARHLTKNIQYF TGTGCTAGACACCTAACCAAAAACATTCAGTACTTC
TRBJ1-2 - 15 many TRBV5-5 CASSSRGIPPRGYTF TGTGCCAGCAGCTCCCGGGGGATTCCCCCTCGTGGCTACACCTTC
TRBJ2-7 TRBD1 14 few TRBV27 CASSSARQGYEQYF TGTGCCAGCAGTTCCGCGAGACAGGGCTACGAGCAGTACTTC
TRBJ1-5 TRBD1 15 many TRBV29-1 CSVSGQGARDQPQHF TGCAGCGTTTCGGGGCAGGGGGCGAGGGATCAGCCCCAGCATTTT
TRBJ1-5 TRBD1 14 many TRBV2 CASTGQGNYQPQHF TGTGCCAGCACGGGACAGGGGAACTATCAGCCCCAGCATTTT
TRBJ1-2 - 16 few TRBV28 CASSLRVRLLNYGYTF TGTGCCAGCAGTTTACGTGTGAGGCTACTTAACTATGGCTACACCTTC
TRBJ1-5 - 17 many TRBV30 CAWSVMVGRSSNQPQHF TGTGCCTGGAGTGTAATGGTCGGACGGTCGAGCAATCAGCCCCAGCATTTT
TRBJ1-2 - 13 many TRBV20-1 CSAAGATNYGYTF TGCAGTGCCGCCGGGGCTACTAACTATGGCTACACCTTC
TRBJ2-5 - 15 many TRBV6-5 CASSYSSSGQETQYF TGTGCCAGCAGTTACTCGAGCAGCGGCCAAGAGACCCAGTACTTC